These 19 T cell receptor beta chains were sequenced from one sample in a study of esophageal squamous cell carcinoma under preoperative chemotherapy listed by TCRdb under 2018. The protocol used for the library was PCR. Sequencing was carried out with a HiSeq X Ten. TCRdb reran the public reads through fastp at Q25 and MiXCR, keeping productive beta chains. CDR3 protein duplicates are merged, each entry listing the most common genes and DNA. In all, the sample holds 6,600 or so distinct CDR3 sequences, and more than 25% of those were seen once. The top ten constitute more than 13% of the sample. The time point label, read with the paper, signifies: before preoperative PTX-NDP chemotherapy. Sampling was carried out from a patient given preoperative chemotherapy. The receptors were sampled from a human donor with esophageal squamous cell carcinoma. The donor label of this sample is uncertain.

This clonotype was picked up one time. A read error is likely, as this CDR3 ends without the conserved phenylalanine or tryptophan. The chain joins TRBV6-1 to TRBJ2-1; weak D call: TRBD1 (5 bases). Matching the DNA end better, TRBJ2-7 makes the J call doubtful. CDR1 MNHNS and CDR2 SASEGT come from the germline V gene. The CDR3 has 12 amino acids. The CDR3 DNA follows: TGTGCCAGCAGTGGACAGTCCTACGAGCAGTACGGC. The encoded protein is CASSGQSYEQYG.

This clonotype was found a few times. The chain joins TRBV10-2 to TRBJ1-2, with D maybe TRBD1 (6 bases). Germline-derived CDR1 and CDR2 are WSHSY and SAAADI. Trimming left V 7 bases short and J 7 bases short, with 13 bases between. This CDR3 contains 12 residues. In DNA form, the CDR3 reads TGCGCCAGCACAGACTCAGGGGCTGGCTACACCTTC. Amino acid sequence: CASTDSGAGYTF.

This clonotype was picked up a small number of times. This sequence joins TRBV6-1 and TRBJ2-1, with a tentative D call TRBD1 (6 bases). Germline V gene sequence: CDR1 MNHNS, CDR2 SASEGT. The V gene lost 7 bases and the J gene lost 12 bases, with 22 bases spanning the gap. The CDR3 totals 14 residues. This CDR3 is CASMTQGSADTQFF. In nucleotides, the CDR3 is TGTGCCAGCATGACACAGGGCTCGGCGGATACGCAGTTCTTC.

This clonotype was found many times. The chain couples TRBV27 to TRBJ2-2; 14 nucleotides match TRBD2. V shed 5 bases and J 6 bases; nucleotides not matched to a gene: 14. The germline V gene encodes CDR1 MNHEY and CDR2 SMNVEV (reference sequence). CDR3 length: 19 amino acids. CDR3 region: CASSPLPGTSGSTAGELFF. CDR3 DNA sequence: TGTGCCAGCAGTCCCCTACCCGGGACTAGCGGGAGCACGGCCGGGGAGCTGTTTTTT.

As regards this clonotype: This may come from a read error, since a much larger clone is one base off. V is TRBV7-2 and J is TRBJ2-1, with TRBD1 matching 9 bases. CDR1 and CDR2 from the germline V gene are SGHTA and FQGNSA. The CDR3 loop spans 16 amino acids. The CDR3 reads CVSSLAAGTGWETQFF. The CDR3 DNA is TGTGTCAGCAGCTTAGCGGCGGGGACAGGGTGGGAGACCCAGTTCTTC.

This clonotype has ten or more counts. The CDR3 is CASSWNGPLYGYTF. CDR3 in DNA: TGTGCCAGCAGTTGGAACGGGCCCCTCTATGGCTACACCTTC. This chain uses TRBV6-5 with TRBJ1-2; D gene ambiguous. Trimming left V 4 bases short and J 4 bases short, with 13 bases between. CDR3 length: 14 residues. CDR1 is MNHEY and CDR2 is SVGAGI in the germline V gene.

This clonotype was counted ten times or more. The V and J genes are TRBV27 and TRBJ2-1; 9 bases line up with TRBD2. The DNA end lines up better with TRBJ2-7; the J call may be wrong. CDR1 and CDR2 from the germline V gene are MNHEY and SMNVEV (reference sequence). The CDR3 has 17 residues. The CDR3: CASSLYLSGSSYNEQYF. For the CDR3, the DNA is TGTGCCAGCAGTTTATACCTTAGCGGGAGCTCCTACAATGAGCAGTACTTC.

With respect to this clonotype: The conserved phenylalanine or tryptophan normally closing the CDR3 is absent here, so this likely arose from a read error. The DNA is left out, because the CDR3 cannot be placed on it with certainty; the CDR3 is given as TCRdb lists it. The chain recombines TRBV7-2 with TRBJ2-1; the table's D call, TRBD1, was not checked against the DNA. The CDR3 extends over 8 residues, inclusive of both ends. Germline CDR1 SGHTA, CDR2 FQGNSA. This chain's CDR3 is CASSFPGS.

At least ten counts were recorded for this clonotype. This sequence joins TRBV11-3 and TRBJ1-1; perhaps TRBD1 as D (5 bases). The V gene lost 4 bases and the J gene lost 1 base, with 10 bases spanning the gap. The CDR3 has 14 residues. Germline CDR1 reads SGHNT; CDR2 reads YENEEA. The CDR3 region has the DNA TGTGCCAGCAGCTCTCCGGGGACGAACACTGAAGCTTTCTTT. Translating gives CASSSPGTNTEAFF.

The sample holds many counts of this clonotype. Compared with germline, one end of the junction differs, possibly owing to a read error. The gene calls are TRBV11-3 and TRBJ2-1; 8 positions agree with TRBD2. Near its end, the DNA agrees better with TRBJ2-7, so the J call may be wrong. Germline CDR1 SGHNT, CDR2 YENEEA. The CDR3 has 14 residues. CDR3 residues: CASRFGGGGHEQYF. The CDR3 DNA is TGTGCCAGCCGCTTCGGGGGCGGGGGGCACGAGCAGTACTTC.

With regard to this clonotype: Its ends do not fully match the called genes, so a read error is possible. CDR3 loop: CARGGKRTHERYF. The CDR3 nucleotides are TGTGCCAGGGGAGGCAAACGTACCCACGAGCGGTACTTC. This chain uses TRBV6-1 with TRBJ2-7; a weak D match, TRBD2 (6 bases). CDR1 MNHNS and CDR2 SASEGT come from the germline V gene. This CDR3 contains 13 residues.

The chain joins TRBV12-2 to TRBJ2-7. TRBV12-2 is a known pseudogene. The CDR3 extends over 12 amino acids. Here the CDR3 reads CASRASPYEQYF. The DNA for the CDR3 is TGTGCGAGCCGCGCGAGCCCCTACGAGCAGTACTTC.

In its sample, this clonotype is medium-sized. The rearrangement links TRBV7-3 to TRBJ2-4; TRBD2 aligns across 9 bases. CDR1 and CDR2 from the germline V gene are SGHTA and FQGTGA. CDR3 size: 17 residues. The trim removed 3 bases at V and 3 bases at J, leaving 9 bases unmatched. CDR3 loop: CASSFIPAGGIKNIQYF. CDR3 DNA sequence: TGTGCCAGCAGCTTCATACCGGCGGGAGGGATCAAAAACATTCAGTACTTC.

Points on this clonotype: A junction boundary mismatches the germline segment, possibly from a read error. The chain uses TRBV7-6 and TRBJ2-1; D unclear. From germline, CDR1 is SGHVS and CDR2 FNYEAQ. The CDR3 sequence is 13 residues long. The chain's CDR3 is CGSSLGPYNEQFF. Here the CDR3 DNA reads TGTGGCAGCAGCTTAGGGCCATACAATGAGCAGTTCTTC.

This clonotype was detected ten times or more. V usage is TRBV12-3 or TRBV12-4 and J usage is TRBJ2-5; the D is unclear. Trimming took 0 bases from V and 2 from J, leaving 4 bases between them. This CDR3 has 13 residues. The CDR3 sequence: CASSLAQQETQYF. CDR3 nucleotide sequence: TGTGCCAGCAGTTTAGCACAGCAAGAGACCCAGTACTTC.

As for this clonotype: A much more abundant neighbour one base away suggests this may be a read error. The gene calls are TRBV7-2 and TRBJ2-1; maybe TRBD2 (5 bases). V gave up 6 bases and J gave up 13 bases, with 13 bases separating them. CDR1 is SGHTA, CDR2 FQGNSA, per germline. The CDR3 contains 11 residues. The CDR3 region is CASRRGRSQFF. DNA of the CDR3: TGTGCCAGCAGGCGAGGGCGCTCCCAGTTCTTC.

This clonotype occurred many times. The chain carries TRBV12-3 or TRBV12-4 and TRBJ2-1; weak D call: TRBD2 (5 bases). V was pared by 6 bases and J by 5 bases, with 14 bases between. The CDR3 spans 14 residues. The DNA of the CDR3 is TGTGCCAGCAGCCGCCCCGGGATCGACAATGAGCAGTTCTTC. It encodes CASSRPGIDNEQFF.

The chain combines TRBV6-1 with TRBJ2-3; D unclear. Germline lookup yields CDR1 MNHNS and CDR2 SASEGT. This CDR3 region has 16 residues. V dropped 6 bases and J dropped 1 base, with 17 bases sitting between them. CDR3 nucleotides: TGTGCCAGCAGGGAGTTTTGGGGAAGCTGCACAGATACGCAGTATTTT. Translated, it gives CASREFWGSCTDTQYF.

Within the sample, this clonotype is medium-sized. The rearrangement uses TRBV7-2 and TRBJ2-1, with D perhaps matching TRBD2 (5 bases). Gene TRBJ2-7 matches the end of the DNA better, so the J call may be wrong. Germline V CDR1 and CDR2: SGHTA, FQGNSA. The CDR3 has 11 amino acids. For the CDR3, the DNA is TGTGCCAGCAGCACGGGGAAAGAGCAGTACTTC. Protein product: CASSTGKEQYF.